This T cell receptor beta chain was observed in a study of blood T cell repertoires in COVID-19. Study details: Samples representing acute and convalescent COVID-19 were sourced from the United States, Italy and Spain. From T cells, B-cell-depleted T cells, or PBMCs came the material, which was cDNA or gDNA.

In the original analysis: Amplification of reference gene primers provided the estimated nucleated cell counts. Some clones are missing from TCRdb's copy, which holds only in-frame ones; the method was immunoSEQ multiplex PCR. V and J calls and clone size come straight from that table; D and trimming were deduced from the DNA. Among fewer than 350,000 clones, 65% to 90% were seen once, and the ten largest hold 2.5% to 3%. CDR3 length equals 17 residues. The sequence was obtained from a woman in her sixties or seventies with active or convalescent COVID-19. What was sequenced was peripheral blood. The chain has TRBV21-1 and TRBJ2-2; the tabulated D call, TRBD1, remains unverified against the DNA. TRBV21-1 is a pseudogene segment. CDR3 coding DNA: TGTGCCAGCAGCAAAGCTCCGACAGGGGGTTACACCGGGGAGCTGTTTTTT. As protein: CASSKAPTGGYTGELFF.